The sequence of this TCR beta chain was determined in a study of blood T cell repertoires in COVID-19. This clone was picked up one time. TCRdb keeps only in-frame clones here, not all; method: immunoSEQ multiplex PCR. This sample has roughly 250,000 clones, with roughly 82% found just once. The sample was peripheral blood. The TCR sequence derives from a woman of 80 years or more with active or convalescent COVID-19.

The CDR3 spells CASSSPGLENTEAFF. The CDR3 DNA reads as TGTGCCAGCAGCTCCCCGGGGTTGGAGAACACTGAAGCTTTCTTT. The J gene is TRBJ1-1, the V gene TRBV13; D is unclear. V was shortened by 4 bases and J by 1 base, with 13 bases between the two germline ends. Germline V gene sequence: CDR1 PRHDT, CDR2 FYEKMQ (reference sequence). The CDR3 totals 15 residues.